One sample yielded the 18 T cell receptor beta chains listed below, sequenced in a study of tumor-infiltrating lymphocytes in primary liver carcinoma. Bulk tissue was left unsorted, and RNA and DNA were co-extracted from about 19-30 mg of it. A constant-region primer primed TCR beta cDNA synthesis from about 0.45 ug of total RNA. Three nested multiplex PCR rounds of slightly modified ARM-PCR generated TCR beta libraries. Forward primers for TRBV1-TRBV30 and a C-beta reverse primer served the first two PCR rounds, at about 10 cycles each. Each CDR3 protein is one row after TCRdb ran MiXCR on the multiplex PCR reads. The sample holds tens of thousands of distinct CDR3 sequences, roughly 80% seen once. Material for sequencing was tumor-adjacent normal liver tissue. The source is a woman aged 30 to 39 with primary liver carcinoma and hepatitis B virus infection.

With regard to this clonotype: One junction end disagrees with the germline gene, perhaps due to a read error. The chain uses TRBV6-5 and TRBJ2-7, with 9 positions matching TRBD2. CDR1 MNHEY and CDR2 SVGAGI come from the germline V gene. The CDR3 runs 18 residues. CDR3 in DNA: TGTGCCAGCAGTTACTATTCCCTGCTGGCGGGAGGGCCCTACGAGCAGCACTTC. This codes for CASSYYSLLAGGPYEQHF.

Concerning this clonotype: The germline gene is not matched at one end of the junction; a read error may be the cause. The genes are TRBV11-1 and TRBJ1-6; TRBD1 might be the D (5 bases). CDR1 SGHAT and CDR2 FQDESV come from the germline V gene (reference sequence). This CDR3 comprises 13 residues. For the CDR3, the DNA is TGTGCCATCAGCCGGACAATGGTTTCTCCCCTCCACTTT. This translates into CAISRTMVSPLHF.

To note about this clonotype: The junction differs from germline at one of its ends, possibly a read error. The chain uses TRBV6-2 or TRBV6-3 and TRBJ1-2; no clear D. Germline V gives CDR1 MNHEY, CDR2 SVGEGT. This CDR3 has 15 residues. CDR3 loop: CARRYATSSNYDYTF. Written as DNA, the CDR3 is TGTGCCCGCAGATACGCAACGTCTTCTAACTATGACTACACCTTC.

The chain uses TRBV4-2 and TRBJ2-3; weak D call: TRBD1 (5 bases). The CDR3 length is 14 residues. V was cut by 5 bases and J by 4 bases, with 13 bases left in between. Germline V gene sequence: CDR1 LGHNA, CDR2 YNFKEQ. The CDR3 nucleotides are TGTGCCAGCAGCGAATCGATAGGGGCAGATACGCAGTATTTT. The encoded protein is CASSESIGADTQYF.

This rearrangement joins TRBV12-3 or TRBV12-4 to TRBJ2-3, with TRBD1 as a possible D gene (5 bases). The CDR3 extends over 14 amino acids. V was shortened by 10 bases and J by 5 bases, with 19 bases between the two germline ends. The CDR3 sequence is CANRTGGAIDTQYF. CDR3 nucleotides: TGTGCCAACAGAACGGGTGGGGCAATAGATACGCAGTATTTT.

With regard to this clonotype: One end of the junction does not line up with germline, which may come from a read error. The chain recombines TRBV6-1 with TRBJ2-1; 7 nucleotides align to TRBD2. The CDR3 covers 14 residues. The germline CDR1 and CDR2 sequences are MNHNS and SASEGT. The CDR3 sequence is CASSGDYPRDDQFF. CDR3 nucleotide sequence: TGTGCGAGCAGTGGGGACTACCCTAGGGATGATCAGTTCTTC.

At least ten counts were recorded for this clonotype. The chain carries TRBV28 and TRBJ1-2, with 8 bases that match TRBD1. The CDR3 extends over 13 amino acids. Looked up from germline, CDR1 is MDHEN and CDR2 is SYDVKM. Losses at the gene ends were 3 bases for V and 4 bases for J; bases not matched to a gene: 1. This chain's CDR3 is CASSFQGAYGYTF. CDR3 sequence (DNA): TGTGCCAGCAGTTTTCAGGGGGCCTATGGCTACACCTTC.

The V call is TRBV11-2, the J call TRBJ2-3; D is perhaps TRBD1 or TRBD2 (6 bases each). V lost 2 bases and J lost 5, with 17 bases in between. Germline V gene lookup returns CDR1 SGHAT and CDR2 FQNNGV. CDR3 length: 16 amino acids. The CDR3 nucleotides read TGTGCCAGCAGCTTAAGGGGGGCCCTTGACATAGATACGCAGTATTTT. This sequence encodes CASSLRGALDIDTQYF.

On this clonotype itself: A junction boundary mismatches the germline segment, possibly from a read error. The genes are TRBV4-2 and TRBJ1-2; the D gene is possibly TRBD1 (6 bases). Germline V gives CDR1 LGHNA, CDR2 YNFKEQ. The CDR3 totals 16 residues. The CDR3 protein is CANSQDRLGAGYCYTF. The CDR3 DNA reads as TGTGCCAACAGCCAAGATCGACTGGGGGCCGGCTATTGCTACACCTTC.

The chain employs TRBV11-2 and TRBJ1-1, with 8 bases lining up with TRBD1. The CDR3 contains 13 residues. Per germline, CDR1 SGHAT and CDR2 FQNNGV. CDR3 sequence (DNA): TGTGGCAGATATACAGGGGGGAGGGCTGAAGCTTTCTTT. Protein: CGRYTGGRAEAFF.

The chain has TRBV11-2 and TRBJ2-1, with D perhaps given as TRBD1 or TRBD2 (5 bases each). The CDR3 runs to 16 residues. Per the germline V gene, CDR1 is SGHAT and CDR2 is FQNNGV. V lost 1 base to trimming and J lost 9 bases, with 19 bases between them. The CDR3 loop reads CASSLGEGLAGSEQFF. DNA of the CDR3: TGTGCCAGCAGCTTAGGCGAAGGGCTAGCAGGGAGTGAGCAGTTCTTC.

Turning to this clonotype: Given a much more abundant clone one base away, this may be a read error. The genes are TRBV7-9 and TRBJ2-5; 8 nucleotides match TRBD2. The germline V gene has CDR1 SEHNR and CDR2 FQNEAQ (reference sequence). The CDR3 contains 16 residues. This CDR3 reads CASTSQREWPQGTQYF. The CDR3 nucleotides are TGTGCCAGCACCTCCCAGCGGGAGTGGCCCCAAGGGACCCAGTACTTC.

Note on this clonotype: No conserved phenylalanine or tryptophan ends this CDR3, so it is likely a read error. This chain connects TRBV6-1 to TRBJ2-1; D uncertain. Germline V gene lookup returns CDR1 MNHNS and CDR2 SASEGT. Trimming removed 4 bases from V and 5 bases from J, with 15 bases in between. The CDR3 contains 15 residues. The CDR3: CASSVTKEGHNEQFI. Here the CDR3 DNA reads TGTGCCAGCAGTGTAACGAAGGAAGGTCACAATGAGCAGTTCATC.

This clonotype was recorded once. Likely a read error: the CDR3 ends without its conserved phenylalanine or tryptophan. No DNA is shown, since the ends of the CDR3 on it are uncertain; the CDR3 is the one TCRdb lists. The chain has TRBV11-2 and TRBJ1-1. CDR1 SGHAT and CDR2 FQNNGV come from the germline V gene. The CDR3 is 13 amino acids long, termini counted. The CDR3 is CAISLEQRTEAFV.

This clonotype was recorded once. A junction end diverges from the germline sequence, so it may reflect a read error. Here the CDR3 DNA reads TGTGTCAGCACCCAGGGGGAAAGGGGATTTGGCTACACCTTC. It is translated as CVSTQGERGFGYTF. J is TRBJ1-2 and V is TRBV12-3 or TRBV12-4; TRBD1 matches 7 bases. CDR3 length: 14 residues.

This clonotype was detected only once. No conserved phenylalanine or tryptophan is present at the end of the CDR3, so a read error is the likely explanation. The rearrangement uses TRBV4-3 and TRBJ2-1; no clear D gene. CDR1 and CDR2 from the germline V gene are LGHNA and YSLEER. This CDR3 is 17 amino acids long. CDR3 in amino acids: CASSQVSSGSSYNEQFL. In DNA, the CDR3 is TGCGCCAGTAGCCAAGTTTCTTCCGGAAGTTCCTACAATGAGCAGTTCCTC.

J is TRBJ1-1 and V is TRBV6-2 or TRBV6-3, with D unclear. V dropped 6 bases and J dropped 11 bases, with 19 bases sitting between them. The germline V gene has CDR1 MNHEY and CDR2 SVGEGT. CDR3 length equals 13 residues. Written as DNA, the CDR3 is TGTGCCAGCAGCCTGACATCGGCCCTAACGGCTTTCTTT. Amino acid sequence: CASSLTSALTAFF.

This clonotype came up a few times. A much larger clone differs by one base, so this may be a read error. V and J are TRBV7-8 and TRBJ2-1, with 12 positions matching TRBD2. The germline gives CDR1 SGHVS, CDR2 FQNEAQ. V shed 7 bases, J shed 9 bases, and the junction held 10 bases outside the gene matches. CDR3 size: 15 residues. The CDR3, as DNA: TGTGCCAGCAACTCTCGACTAGCGGGAGTAACTGAGCAGTTCTTC. Its protein is CASNSRLAGVTEQFF.